Listed below are T cell receptor beta chains from one sample, sequenced in a study of T-cell memory formation after mild COVID-19. TCRdb itself ran the 5' RACE reads through MiXCR, one entry per CDR3 protein. This sample has some 450,000 distinct CDR3 sequences; about 19% occur once, and the top ten carry roughly 8%. Sequenced sample: PBMCs or a T cell subset sorted from them (not recorded which). The source is an adult woman who had mild COVID-19 (a few samples of this study predate the infection). Cell type and time point are not known. CDR3s include the opening cysteine and the closing phenylalanine or tryptophan. D genes are given only for firm matches. Size is omitted from some rows. Given values are once, few, many or a class for expanded clones.

14	TRBV6-1	TRBJ2-2	NA	TRBD2	CASRPGGNTGELFF	TGTGCCAGCAGACCGGGGGGGAACACCGGGGAGCTGTTTTTT
13	TRBV5-6	TRBJ1-1	few	NA	CASSLGYSPIAFF	TGTGCCAGCAGCTTGGGTTACAGCCCGATTGCTTTCTTT
14	TRBV20-1	TRBJ1-1	NA	NA	CSARGAGSVTEAFF	TGCAGTGCTAGAGGGGCAGGGTCGGTGACTGAAGCTTTCTTT
17	TRBV24-1	TRBJ2-3	NA	TRBD2	CATSDPRELPRTDTQYF	TGTGCCACCAGTGACCCGCGGGAGTTACCACGCACAGATACGCAGTATTTT
14	TRBV20-1	TRBJ2-2	NA	TRBD2	CSARGLAGTGELFF	TGCAGTGCTAGGGGACTAGCCGGCACCGGGGAGCTGTTTTTT
13	TRBV20-1	TRBJ1-5	NA	NA	CSARESSKQPQHF	TGCAGTGCTAGAGAGTCCTCTAAACAGCCCCAGCATTTT
11	TRBV29-1	TRBJ2-7	NA	NA	CSVGGDYEQYF	TGCAGCGTTGGGGGGGATTACGAGCAGTACTTC
13	TRBV12-3/TRBV12-4	TRBJ1-1	NA	NA	CASSNPPGTEAFF	TGTGCCAGCAGCAACCCCCCGGGGACTGAAGCTTTCTTT
18	TRBV7-8	TRBJ2-7	many	TRBD1	CASSLVITPTGGSYEQYF	TGTGCCAGCAGTCTAGTAATTACTCCGACAGGGGGCTCCTACGAGCAGTACTTC
15	TRBV4-1	TRBJ2-7	NA	NA	CASSLRDGSSYEQYF	TGCGCCAGCAGCCTCCGGGACGGCAGCTCCTACGAGCAGTACTTC
16	TRBV4-3	TRBJ2-2	few	TRBD1	CASSQDRGQVTGELFF	TGCGCCAGCAGCCAAGATCGAGGACAGGTCACCGGGGAGCTGTTTTTT
9	TRBV6-6	TRBJ2-3	few	NA	CASGDTQYF	TGTGCCAGCGGGGATACGCAGTATTTT
14	TRBV19	TRBJ2-7	NA	TRBD1	CASSADRDSYEQYF	TGTGCCAGTAGTGCGGACAGGGACTCCTACGAGCAGTACTTC
16	TRBV4-1	TRBJ2-7	NA	TRBD2	CASSQSEGLGSYEQYF	TGCGCCAGCAGCCAAAGTGAGGGACTAGGTTCCTACGAGCAGTACTTC
16	TRBV12-3/TRBV12-4	TRBJ1-2	NA	TRBD1	CASSTDRAQPRDGYTF	TGTGCCAGCAGTACGGACAGGGCTCAACCACGGGATGGCTACACCTTC
14	TRBV4-2	TRBJ1-2	NA	NA	CASSQERPGVGYTF	TGTGCCAGCAGCCAAGAACGGCCAGGGGTTGGCTACACCTTC
13	TRBV30	TRBJ1-1	NA	NA	CAWSVPGDTEAFF	TGTGCCTGGAGTGTGCCAGGGGACACTGAAGCTTTCTTT
14	TRBV5-1	TRBJ2-5	NA	TRBD1	CASSTTHRGETQYF	TGCGCCAGCAGCACGACACACAGGGGGGAGACCCAGTACTTC
13	TRBV9	TRBJ2-4	few	NA	CASSAGGKNIQYF	TGTGCCAGCAGCGCCGGAGGGAAAAACATTCAGTACTTC
14	TRBV6-5	TRBJ2-7	few	NA	CASQGTGRYHEQYF	TGTGCCAGCCAAGGAACAGGGCGGTACCACGAGCAGTACTTC
14	TRBV20-1	TRBJ2-1	NA	TRBD2	CSARSGSSMYEQFF	TGCAGTGCTAGGAGCGGGAGTTCTATGTATGAGCAGTTCTTC
16	TRBV20-1	TRBJ2-5	NA	TRBD2	CSARGTGGRDQETQYF	TGCAGTGCTAGAGGGACCGGCGGGAGGGACCAAGAGACCCAGTACTTC
16	TRBV20-1	TRBJ2-1	NA	TRBD2	CSARATGTSGHNEQFF	TGCAGTGCTAGGGCGACCGGGACTAGCGGACACAATGAGCAGTTCTTC
15	TRBV14	TRBJ2-7	few	NA	CASSQDSASSYEQYF	TGTGCCAGCAGCCAAGACTCCGCTAGCTCCTACGAGCAGTACTTC
16	TRBV7-8	TRBJ1-2	NA	NA	CASSLDDGGRNYGYTF	TGTGCCAGCAGCTTAGACGACGGGGGGAGGAACTATGGCTACACCTTC
14	TRBV6-2/TRBV6-3	TRBJ1-1	once	NA	CASSYIGAGHEAFF	TGTGCCAGCAGTTACATCGGGGCAGGGCATGAAGCTTTCTTT
16	TRBV12-3/TRBV12-4	TRBJ1-6	many	NA	CASSPGEGLWNSPLHF	TGTGCCAGCAGTCCGGGAGAAGGGTTATGGAATTCACCCCTCCACTTT
12	TRBV12-3/TRBV12-4	TRBJ2-1	few	NA	CASSLDRKPLFF	TGTGCCAGCAGTTTAGATAGGAAACCTCTGTTCTTC